This is a list of T cell receptor beta chains from one sample in a study of Graves' ophthalmopathy and Graves' hyperthyroidism. Each CDR3 protein is one row after TCRdb ran MiXCR on the multiplex PCR reads. The data contain around 670,000 distinct CDR3 sequences, roughly 41% of them singletons. The sequenced sample consisted of peripheral blood. Every receptor here comes from an adult man with Graves' ophthalmopathy. CDR3s include the opening cysteine and the closing phenylalanine or tryptophan. Each record gives: J gene, clone size, D gene, V gene, CDR3 DNA, CDR3 protein. The D gene is left open where the match is weak. The size entry is marked missing in some rows and otherwise reads once, few, many or a size class.

TRBJ2-5 | - | - | TRBV20-1 | TGCAGTGCTAGGTCACAGGGAGAGACCCAGTACTTC | CSARSQGETQYF
TRBJ2-2 | once | - | TRBV25-1 | - | CACSARQTSGRAPRGTGELFF
TRBJ2-7 | - | - | TRBV20-1 | TGCAGTGCTAGATCCCGCCACAGGCCGAGCTCCTACGAGCAGTACTTC | CSARSRHRPSSYEQYF
TRBJ1-2 | - | TRBD1 | TRBV6-6 | TGTGCCAGCAGAGACAGGGTCATCTATGGCTACACCTTC | CASRDRVIYGYTF
TRBJ2-7 | - | - | TRBV10-3 | TGTGCCATCTCCGTGGAAGGGGGGGACTCCTACGAGCAGTACTTC | CAISVEGGDSYEQYF
TRBJ2-3 | few | TRBD2 | TRBV9 | TGTGCCAGCAGCGTAGCGGGGGGGCGAGCAGATACGCAGTATTTT | CASSVAGGRADTQYF
TRBJ2-6 | once | - | TRBV7-2 | TGTGCCAGCAGCTTACAGGGACTCACTTTC | CASSLQGLTF
TRBJ1-3 | few | - | TRBV20-1 | TGCAGTGCCCAGGGATCCGGAAACACCATATATTTT | CSAQGSGNTIYF
TRBJ2-6 | few | - | TRBV12-3/TRBV12-4 | TGTGCCAGCACCCTGGACGGCCCTGGGGCCAACGTCCTGACTTTC | CASTLDGPGANVLTF
TRBJ1-6 | - | TRBD1 | TRBV5-1 | TGCGCCAGCAGCCAAGAGGGACAGGGCCTTAATTCACCCCTCCACTTT | CASSQEGQGLNSPLHF
TRBJ1-1 | many | TRBD1 | TRBV2 | TGTGCCAGCAGGCTTGGACAGGGGAACACTGAAGCTTTCTTT | CASRLGQGNTEAFF
TRBJ1-5 | few | - | TRBV10-2 | TGTGCCAGCATCGCAGGGGTCCATCAGCCCCAGCATTTT | CASIAGVHQPQHF
TRBJ1-2 | - | - | TRBV10-3 | TGTGCCAGCAGTGATCGGGGACACCCAGTCCGCTATGGCTACACCTTC | CASSDRGHPVRYGYTF
TRBJ1-5 | - | - | TRBV20-1 | TGCAGTGCTAGGAAGTCTAATCAGCCCCAGCATTTT | CSARKSNQPQHF
TRBJ2-7 | many | TRBD2 | TRBV7-9 | TGTGCCAGCAGCTTGGGACTAGCGGGGTCAACCTACGAGCAGTACTTC | CASSLGLAGSTYEQYF
TRBJ2-7 | few | - | TRBV2 | TGTGCCAGCAGCGCTCGGACAAAAATAGCCTACGAGCAGTACTTC | CASSARTKIAYEQYF
TRBJ1-2 | - | TRBD1 | TRBV7-9 | TGTGCCAGCAGGGCAGACAGGGAGTGGTACTATGGCTACACCTTC | CASRADREWYYGYTF
TRBJ1-3 | once | - | TRBV11-2 | TGTGCCTGCAGCTTACGGGCAGGGAGCTCTGGAAACACCATATATTTT | CACSLRAGSSGNTIYF
TRBJ1-1 | many | TRBD1 | TRBV2 | TGTGCCAGCAGCAATCAAGGACAGGGGGGCACTGAAGCTTTCTTT | CASSNQGQGGTEAFF
TRBJ2-5 | many | TRBD2 | TRBV9 | TGTGCCAGCAGCGTAGCGGGGGGGATCCAAGAGACCCAGTACTTC | CASSVAGGIQETQYF
TRBJ2-7 | few | - | TRBV6-8 | TGTGCCAGCAGTTCCCTTCACGCAGTGAGGCGCTACGGGCAGTACTTC | CASSSLHAVRRYGQYF
TRBJ2-5 | - | - | TRBV3-1 | TGTGCCAGCAGCCGGTCGACGTCGGGGATGAAGACCCAGTACTTC | CASSRSTSGMKTQYF
TRBJ2-6 | - | TRBD1 | TRBV7-9 | TGTGCCAGCAGCCCCCCGGGACAGGTTAGCTCTGGGGCCAACGTCCTGACTTTC | CASSPPGQVSSGANVLTF
TRBJ1-1 | many | - | TRBV29-1 | TGCAGCGTTGAACAGGGACGCCAGGGAGGACTTAGAGCCACTGAAGCTTTCTTT | CSVEQGRQGGLRATEAFF
TRBJ2-2 | - | - | TRBV7-9 | TGTGCCAGCAGCCCCCGATCGTTCACCGGGGAGCTGTTTTTT | CASSPRSFTGELFF
TRBJ1-1 | - | - | TRBV5-5 | TGTGCCAGCAAGTCAGAAATGAACACTGAAGCTTTCTTT | CASKSEMNTEAFF
TRBJ2-5 | - | - | TRBV29-1 | TGCAGCGGGGGGTCCCCGGAGACCCAGTACTTC | CSGGSPETQYF
TRBJ1-2 | - | TRBD1 | TRBV25-1 | TGTGCCAGCAGTTTACCCATAGGGACAGGGGACGGCTACACCTTC | CASSLPIGTGDGYTF
TRBJ2-5 | - | - | TRBV19 | TGCGCCAGCAGCCCCTTTTCACCCGAGCCGAAGACCCAGTACTTC | CASSPFSPEPKTQYF
TRBJ1-2 | few | TRBD1 | TRBV6-5 | TGTGCCAGCAGCTTACAGGGGTCCAGCTATGGCTACACCTTC | CASSLQGSSYGYTF
TRBJ1-6 | - | - | TRBV6-1 | TGTGCCAGCAGTGAAGCGGATAATTCACCCCTCCACTTT | CASSEADNSPLHF
TRBJ2-5 | many | - | TRBV2 | TGTGCCAGTGACGAGGGGGAAGAGACCCAGTACTTC | CASDEGEETQYF